The 28 T cell receptor beta chains in this list originate from one sample, sequenced in a study of early T cells in non-severe SARS-CoV-2 infection. Each CDR3 protein is one row after TCRdb ran MiXCR on the 5' RACE reads. The data hold approximately 66,000 distinct CDR3 sequences, with around 13% observed a single time. Specimen: whole blood. The receptors were sampled from an adult who was a healthcare worker with PCR-confirmed SARS-CoV-2 infection or an uninfected control (not recorded which).

There are many counts of this clonotype. The chain links TRBV25-1 to TRBJ2-6; a possible D gene is TRBD2 (7 bases). CDR3 length equals 13 residues. CDR1 is MGHDK, CDR2 SYGVNS, per germline. Trimming stripped 6 bases from V and 12 bases from J, with 15 bases between. CDR3 in amino acids: CASSHPGGRVLTF. CDR3 DNA: TGTGCCAGCAGCCACCCCGGGGGGCGCGTCCTGACTTTC. Full variable domain (missing parts from reference TRBV25-1 and TRBJ2-6): EADIYQTPRYLVIGTGKKITLECSQTMGHDKMYWYQQDPGMELHLIHYSYGVNSTEKGDLSSESTVSRIRTEHFPLTLESARPSHTSQYLCASSHPGGRVLTFGAGSRLTVL.

This clonotype was seen only a few times. The chain joins TRBV11-2 to TRBJ2-1, with 8 bases aligning to TRBD2. This CDR3 is 16 amino acids long. Trimming at V came to 4 bases and at J to 4 bases, leaving 9 bases not matched to a gene. Germline V gene lookup returns CDR1 SGHAT and CDR2 FQNNGV. The CDR3 DNA reads TGTGCCAGCAGCTCCCCCCCGAGCGGGAGTTACAATGAGCAGTTCTTC. It is translated as CASSSPPSGSYNEQFF.

The chain uses TRBV6-2 or TRBV6-3 and TRBJ2-3, with a possible D match to TRBD2 (5 bases). CDR3 length: 14 amino acids. Germline V gene lookup returns CDR1 MNHEY and CDR2 SVGEGT. The V end lost 2 bases, the J end lost 7 bases, and 13 bases lay between the germline ends. CDR3: CASSYREPTNTQYF. The DNA of the CDR3 is TGTGCCAGCAGTTACAGGGAGCCCACTAATACGCAGTATTTT.

This clonotype was seen only a few times. The chain recombines TRBV4-2 with TRBJ1-4; D is uncertain. V was clipped by 3 bases and J by 4 bases, with 12 bases between them. This CDR3 comprises 15 residues. Per the germline V gene, CDR1 is LGHNA and CDR2 is YNFKEQ. For the CDR3, the DNA is TGTGCCAGCAGCCAGGCCCCGGGTCGTAATGAAAAACTGTTTTTT. Protein: CASSQAPGRNEKLFF.

This clonotype has a handful of counts. The chain couples TRBV6-5 to TRBJ2-1; 10 nucleotides match TRBD1. Germline CDR1 MNHEY, CDR2 SVGAGI. V was pared by 4 bases and J by 0 bases, with 15 bases of the junction left unmatched. The CDR3 has 20 amino acids. The CDR3 nucleotides are TGTGCCAGCAGTTGCCTCTGGACAGGGGGGGTCCTACCCTCCTACAATGAGCAGTTCTTC. Translating it yields CASSCLWTGGVLPSYNEQFF.

In this sample, this clonotype turned up many times. The chain employs TRBV5-1 and TRBJ1-1; the match to TRBD1 covers 11 bases. This CDR3 is 14 amino acids long. CDR1 SGHRS and CDR2 YFSETQ come from the germline V gene. V shed 3 bases, J shed 6 bases, and the junction held 4 bases outside the gene matches. CDR3 bases: TGCGCCAGCAGCTCCGGGACAGGGGGGTCTGAAGCTTTCTTT. Protein sequence: CASSSGTGGSEAFF.

Ten or more counts support this clonotype. The chain is built from TRBV28 and TRBJ1-6; D gene uncertain. Trimming left V 3 bases short and J 7 bases short, with 13 bases between. Germline V gene data show CDR1 as MDHEN and CDR2 as SYDVKM. The CDR3 has 15 amino acids. CDR3 residues: CASSFIRGRNSPLHF. The CDR3 DNA follows: TGTGCCAGCAGTTTCATCCGAGGACGGAATTCACCCCTCCACTTT.

This clonotype was detected many times. The chain carries TRBV4-2 and TRBJ1-4; possibly TRBD1 for D (5 bases). Trimming removed 0 bases from V and 15 bases from J, with 14 bases in between. The CDR3 is made up of 13 amino acids. Germline V lookup: CDR1 LGHNA, CDR2 YNFKEQ. The chain's CDR3 is CASSQEGDVYMFF. The CDR3 DNA reads TGTGCCAGCAGCCAAGAAGGGGACGTCTACATGTTTTTT.

The chain uses TRBV9 and TRBJ2-1, with D maybe TRBD2 (5 bases). The V gene lost 4 bases and the J gene lost 0 bases, with 11 bases spanning the gap. Germline V gene data show CDR1 as SGDLS and CDR2 as YYNGEE. The CDR3 contains 15 residues. The CDR3 spells CASSFVASSYNEQFF. As DNA, the CDR3 is TGTGCCAGCAGCTTCGTAGCGAGCTCCTACAATGAGCAGTTCTTC.

This clonotype was counted many times. In nucleotides, the CDR3 is TGCAGTGCTAGTGAGCAGGGGGATCAGCCCCAGCATTTT. Encoded protein: CSASEQGDQPQHF. The gene calls are TRBV20-1 and TRBJ1-5; 7 bases fit TRBD1. Per the germline V gene, CDR1 is DFQATT and CDR2 is SNEGSKA (reference sequence). Trimming cost V 3 bases and J 5 bases; bases outside gene matches: 4. The CDR3 covers 13 residues.

J is TRBJ1-3 and V is TRBV30; D is ambiguous. V was trimmed by 1 base and J by 2 bases, leaving 9 bases between them. The CDR3 spans 14 residues. Per the germline V gene, CDR1 is GTSNPN and CDR2 is SVGIG (reference sequence). The CDR3 loop is CAWSGPGTGNTIYF. The DNA for the CDR3 is TGTGCCTGGAGTGGTCCGGGGACTGGAAACACCATATATTTT.

This chain connects TRBV13 to TRBJ2-7, with a tentative D call TRBD2 (5 bases). CDR1 and CDR2 (germline): PRHDT, FYEKMQ (reference sequence). This CDR3 is 14 amino acids long. V lost 5 bases and J lost 7, with 18 bases in between. In nucleotides, the CDR3 is TGTGCCAGCAGCATCAGAGGAGGTTTGACAGAGCAGTACTTC. Encoded protein: CASSIRGGLTEQYF.

The table lists this clonotype with many counts. This chain joins TRBV20-1 and TRBJ1-1; perhaps TRBD1 as D (5 bases). Germline CDR1 reads DFQATT; CDR2 reads SNEGSKA (reference sequence). The germline V and J ends were trimmed by 0 bases and 4 bases, with 15 bases remaining between them. CDR3 size: 15 residues. In nucleotides, the CDR3 is TGCAGTGCTAGAGAGGGAAGAGGACAACCCACTGAAGCTTTCTTT. It specifies CSAREGRGQPTEAFF.

The chain links TRBV7-2 to TRBJ2-5; TRBD2 aligns across 7 bases. V dropped 5 bases and J dropped 0; count of bases not matched to a gene: 9. Germline CDR1 is SGHTA and CDR2 is FQGNSA. The CDR3 spans 16 residues. The CDR3 loop reads CASSRSSGAYQETQYF. DNA of the CDR3: TGTGCCAGCAGCAGATCTAGCGGAGCGTACCAAGAGACCCAGTACTTC.

This clonotype was counted ten times or more. The chain links TRBV20-1 to TRBJ2-1; tentative D call: TRBD2 (6 bases). V lost 5 bases, J lost 9 bases, and 11 bases lay in between. Germline CDR1 is DFQATT and CDR2 is SNEGSKA (reference sequence). The CDR3 covers 11 residues. The CDR3 loop reads CSAYLLAEQFF. The CDR3 DNA is TGCAGTGCTTATTTACTAGCTGAGCAGTTCTTC.

This clonotype was recorded many times. The V and J genes are TRBV9 and TRBJ1-1, with D possibly matching TRBD1 (5 bases). Per germline, CDR1 SGDLS and CDR2 YYNGEE. The CDR3 has 14 residues. The germline V and J ends were trimmed by 6 bases and 1 base, with 13 bases remaining between them. The CDR3 reads CASNRGRGNTEAFF. The CDR3 region has the DNA TGTGCCAGCAACCGGGGACGGGGGAACACTGAAGCTTTCTTT.

This chain links TRBV2 with TRBJ1-5; D is perhaps TRBD1 (6 bases). The V end was cut by 3 bases, the J end by 9 bases, with 12 bases between. The CDR3 extends over 13 amino acids. CDR1 is SNHLY and CDR2 is FYNNEI in the germline V gene. The CDR3 loop reads CASSDGGPRPQHF. CDR3 bases: TGTGCCAGCAGTGACGGGGGCCCTCGGCCCCAGCATTTT.

This clonotype was detected a few times. The V gene is TRBV4-1, the J gene TRBJ2-7; D may match TRBD1 or TRBD2 (5 bases each). This CDR3 is built from 16 residues. CDR1 and CDR2 from the germline V gene are MGHRA and YSYEKL. Trimming cost V 0 bases and J 2 bases, with 14 bases left between them. The DNA of the CDR3 is TGCGCCAGCAGCCAAGAGTTCAGGGTCGGGACCTACGAGCAGTACTTC. This translates into CASSQEFRVGTYEQYF.

The rearrangement joins TRBV11-3 to TRBJ2-1; D perhaps matches TRBD2 (6 bases). Germline CDR1 and CDR2: SGHNT and YENEEA. Trimming shortened V by 5 bases and J by 9 bases, and 14 bases separated the two germline ends. The CDR3 is 13 residues long. DNA for the CDR3: TGTGCCAGCAGCCTATACATTAGCGGTGAGCAGTTCTTC. Translating it yields CASSLYISGEQFF.

This clonotype was detected ten times or more. The J gene is TRBJ2-2, the V gene TRBV11-3; 8 nucleotides line up with TRBD1. The CDR3 consists of 14 residues. Germline CDR1 reads SGHNT; CDR2 reads YENEEA. Trimming cost V 7 bases and J 1 base; bases outside gene matches: 2. In DNA, the CDR3 is TGTGCCAGCAAGGGACAGGTGAACACCGGGGAGCTGTTTTTT. Encoded protein: CASKGQVNTGELFF. Full variable domain (outside the CDR3, taken from reference TRBV11-3 and TRBJ2-2): EAGVVQSPRYKIIEKKQPVAFWCNPISGHNTLYWYLQNLGQGPELLIRYENEEAVDDSQLPKDRFSAERLKGVDSTLKIQPAELGDSAVYLCASKGQVNTGELFFGEGSRLTVL.

In this sample, this clonotype turned up a few times. This sequence joins TRBV12-3 or TRBV12-4 and TRBJ2-3, with TRBD1 identical over 8 bases. CDR3 length equals 13 residues. V shed 6 bases and J 5 bases; nucleotides not matched to a gene: 4. As DNA, the CDR3 is TGTGCCAGCAGACCAGGGGGCGGAGATACGCAGTATTTT. Its protein product is CASRPGGGDTQYF.

This clonotype was recorded at least ten times. The rearrangement uses TRBV4-3 and TRBJ2-3, with 7 bases that match TRBD1. V was clipped by 0 bases and J by 4 bases; unmatched bases: 7. Germline V gene lookup returns CDR1 LGHNA and CDR2 YSLEER. The CDR3 length is 16 residues. CDR3 in DNA: TGCGCCAGCAGCCAAGATCACGACAGGGCTCCAGATACGCAGTATTTT. Translated: CASSQDHDRAPDTQYF.

The chain employs TRBV29-1 and TRBJ2-3; 13 bases agree with TRBD2. J was trimmed by 2 bases and V by 7 bases; bases with no gene match: 6. Germline loops: CDR1 SQVTM, CDR2 ANQGSEA. The CDR3 covers 15 residues. The CDR3, as DNA: TGCAGCGCCGGGGGGACTAGCGGGACCACAGATACGCAGTATTTT. Protein product: CSAGGTSGTTDTQYF.

This clonotype occurred a few times. This rearrangement joins TRBV2 to TRBJ2-3; tentatively, D is TRBD2 (5 bases). CDR3 length equals 15 residues. Germline V lookup: CDR1 SNHLY, CDR2 FYNNEI. V lost 2 bases and J 6 bases, leaving 15 bases between the germline ends. CDR3 bases: TGTGCCAGCAGTGAATTAGCGAGCCTCGAGGATACGCAGTATTTT. This translates into CASSELASLEDTQYF.

The V gene is TRBV2, the J gene TRBJ2-5; tentative D call: TRBD1 (5 bases). CDR3 length: 13 amino acids. Germline assignment: CDR1 SNHLY and CDR2 FYNNEI. The ends were cut back, 4 bases at V and 1 base at J, with 7 bases in the middle. The chain's CDR3 is CASSGTTQETQYF. In nucleotides, the CDR3 is TGTGCCAGCAGTGGGACAACCCAAGAGACCCAGTACTTC.

In its sample, this clonotype was seen many times. The V and J genes are TRBV20-1 and TRBJ2-1; tentatively, D is TRBD1 (5 bases). Germline values: CDR1 DFQATT, CDR2 SNEGSKA (reference sequence). V shed 0 bases and J shed 4 bases, with 13 bases lying between them. The CDR3 is made up of 15 amino acids. The CDR3 here is CSARDLSRVYNEQFF. CDR3 DNA: TGCAGTGCTAGAGATCTGAGCAGGGTTTACAATGAGCAGTTCTTC.

This clonotype showed up many times. The J gene is TRBJ1-6, the V gene TRBV12-3 or TRBV12-4; 7 positions match TRBD1. V was clipped by 6 bases and J by 5 bases; unmatched bases: 4. The CDR3 is 14 residues long. In DNA form, the CDR3 reads TGTGCCAGCAGGCTAACAGGGGATAATTCACCCCTCCACTTT. Its protein product is CASRLTGDNSPLHF.

The chain employs TRBV29-1 and TRBJ2-1; possibly TRBD1 for D (5 bases). Germline V lookup: CDR1 SQVTM, CDR2 ANQGSEA. The CDR3 spans 15 residues. V lost 4 bases, J lost 9 bases, and 22 bases lay in between. The CDR3 bases are TGCAGCGTTGGTGTGTTTGGTTGGGGCTCGCCTGAGCAGTTCTTC. Translation gives CSVGVFGWGSPEQFF.